This TCR beta chain is from a study of graft-versus-host responses after intestinal transplantation. Study summary: In this cohort, recipients had multivisceral, liver-intestinal, or isolated intestinal transplants.

Measured with immunoSEQ multiplex PCR; TCRdb has only the in-frame clones, and not every one. In the table there are about 120,000 clones, approximately 92% of which are singletons. In the case of this clone: The target antigen is unknown.

Study-level findings and limits: Some patients had graft-donor T cell macrochimerism. In their allografts, the ratios of graft-versus-host to host-versus-graft T cell clones were high. GvH clones were found in recipient marrow; some appeared first in ileum or blood.

The V and J ends lost 8 bases and 2 bases respectively, with 13 bases between them. The CDR3 loop spans 13 amino acids. Germline CDR1 is ENHRY and CDR2 is SYGVKD. The chain recombines TRBV10-3 with TRBJ2-7; the D is unclear. The sequencing here drew on unstimulated CD4+ T cells sorted from spleen or lymph node cells, taken before intestinal transplant. The TCR was taken from a human donor who received an intestinal transplant. CDR3 bases: TGTGCCATCGGGTCAGACAACACCTACGAGCAGTACTTC. Encoded protein: CAIGSDNTYEQYF.